Below, 20 T cell receptor beta chains from the same sample are listed, as sequenced in a study of blood T cell repertoires in COVID-19 (dated by TCRdb to about 2020). The protocol used for the library was the immunoSEQ multiplex PCR assay. This immuneACCESS table, as held by TCRdb, lists in-frame sequences with V and J called but not all clones. Of the missing ones, under half trace to an unresolved V gene in checked studies; the others have no known cause. The sample has approximately 50,000 clones on record, around 80% of them singletons. The ten largest account for about 25% of the sample. Sequencing used peripheral blood. These receptors were collected from a man in his 70s with acute or convalescent COVID-19.

The rearrangement uses TRBV10-3 and TRBJ2-1, with TRBD2 matching 10 bases. V shed 5 bases, J shed 7 bases, and the junction held 11 bases outside the gene matches. Per the germline V gene, CDR1 is ENHRY and CDR2 is SYGVKD. The length of the CDR3 is 16 residues. The chain's CDR3 is CAISRGSGRVTNEQFF. CDR3 in DNA: TGTGCCATCAGTAGGGGGAGCGGGAGGGTTACGAATGAGCAGTTCTTC.

V usage is TRBV11-2 and J usage is TRBJ2-4, with 13 nucleotides matching TRBD2. CDR3 size: 17 residues. CDR1 and CDR2 (germline): SGHAT, FQNNGV. The ends lost 3 bases at V and 2 bases at J; junction bases unmatched: 4. The CDR3 DNA reads TGTGCCAGCAGCTTGCGGACTAGCGGGAGTACCAAAAACATTCAGTACTTC. Translation: CASSLRTSGSTKNIQYF. Variable domain in full (rest from reference TRBV11-2 and TRBJ2-4): EAGVAQSPRYKIIEKRQSVAFWCNPISGHATLYWYQQILGQGPKLLIQFQNNGVVDDSQLPKDRFSAERLKGVDSTLKIQPAKLEDSAVYLCASSLRTSGSTKNIQYFGAGTRLSVL.

The chain combines TRBV28 with TRBJ1-1, with 8 nucleotides matching TRBD1. The CDR3 consists of 17 residues. Germline V gene lookup returns CDR1 MDHEN and CDR2 SYDVKM. Trimming at V came to 5 bases and at J to 3 bases, leaving 14 bases not matched to a gene. CDR3 DNA sequence: TGTGCCAGCAGTGCACACAGGGGGAGTGTAATTTACACTGAAGCTTTCTTT. Protein: CASSAHRGSVIYTEAFF.

The V and J genes are TRBV7-8 and TRBJ1-5; D is possibly TRBD1 (6 bases). Per the germline V gene, CDR1 is SGHVS and CDR2 is FQNEAQ. The CDR3 length is 14 residues. Trimming cost V 4 bases and J 9 bases, with 16 bases left between them. The CDR3 sequence is CASSSDSGKGPQHF. The DNA of the CDR3 is TGTGCCAGCAGCTCGGACAGTGGTAAGGGGCCCCAGCATTTT.

This clone was seen only once. The chain recombines TRBV19 with TRBJ2-7, with 13 bases identical to TRBD2. The CDR3 is 15 residues long. V lost 4 bases, J lost 4 bases, and 4 bases stayed unmatched. CDR1 is LNHDA, CDR2 SQIVND, per germline (reference sequence). CDR3 bases: TGTGCCAGTAGTACGGGACTAGCGGGGAGTTACGAGCAGTACTTC. As protein: CASSTGLAGSYEQYF.

This chain joins TRBV7-2 and TRBJ2-2, with 7 bases lining up with TRBD1. Trimming at V came to 5 bases and at J to 9 bases, leaving 6 bases not matched to a gene. Germline assignment: CDR1 SGHTA and CDR2 FQGNSA. The CDR3 runs 13 residues. The CDR3 DNA follows: TGTGCCAGCAGCCCCCGGGACAGCCGGGAGCTGTTTTTT. It yields the protein CASSPRDSRELFF.

This clone showed up many times. Here the CDR3 reads CASSDDSTAGELFF. DNA of the CDR3: TGCGCCAGCAGTGATGATTCTACGGCCGGGGAGCTGTTTTTT. The J gene is TRBJ2-2, the V gene TRBV10-1; D unresolved. Germline V gene sequence: CDR1 WNHNN, CDR2 SYGVQD (reference sequence). V shed 3 bases and J shed 6 bases, with 11 bases lying between them. The CDR3 is made up of 14 amino acids.

This clone has only a few counts. The V and J genes are TRBV3-1 (or the pseudogene TRBV3-2) and TRBJ1-4; D remains ambiguous. The CDR3 spans 16 residues. Trimming took 1 base from V and 0 from J, leaving 9 bases between them. The V gene's germline CDR1 is LGHDT and CDR2 YNNKEL (reference sequence). Written as DNA, the CDR3 is TGTGCCAGCAGCCAAGCTCCCGGGACAACTAATGAAAAACTGTTTTTT. This gives the protein CASSQAPGTTNEKLFF.

The CDR3 coding sequence is TGTGCCAGCCTCCTGACTAGCGGCCTCCAAGAGACCCAGTACTTC. Its translation is CASLLTSGLQETQYF. The chain joins TRBV5-5 to TRBJ2-5; 9 nucleotides line up with TRBD2. The V segment lost 7 bases and the J segment 1 base; nucleotides outside the gene matches: 8. This CDR3 region has 15 residues. Germline V CDR1 and CDR2: SGHKS, YYEKEE (reference sequence).

This clone occurred a few times. As DNA, the CDR3 is TGCGCCAGCAGCGCGGGACAGGGGGATACGCAGTATTTT. As protein: CASSAGQGDTQYF. V gene TRBV5-1 combines with J gene TRBJ2-3, with TRBD1 matching 10 bases. The V segment lost 4 bases and the J segment 6 bases; nucleotides outside the gene matches: 2. The CDR3 extends over 13 amino acids. Per germline, CDR1 SGHRS and CDR2 YFSETQ.

About this clone itself: The sample carries other DNA sequences with the same CDR3. The rearrangement joins TRBV30 to TRBJ1-1; D not certain. Germline CDR1 GTSNPN, CDR2 SVGIG (reference sequence). There are 13 residues in the CDR3. V lost 0 bases to trimming and J lost 0 bases, with 5 bases between them. CDR3 DNA sequence: TGTGCCTGGAGTGTACAGCTGAACACTGAAGCTTTCTTT. Protein: CAWSVQLNTEAFF.

The J gene is TRBJ2-5, the V gene TRBV7-9, with 9 bases matching TRBD2. Germline lookup yields CDR1 SEHNR and CDR2 FQNEAQ (reference sequence). This CDR3 is built from 15 residues. Losses at the gene ends were 5 bases for V and 5 bases for J; bases not matched to a gene: 9. Here the CDR3 reads CASSVGTSPFETQYF. In DNA, the CDR3 is TGTGCCAGCAGCGTCGGGACTAGCCCTTTTGAGACCCAGTACTTC.

This chain connects TRBV5-5 to TRBJ1-1; maybe TRBD1 (6 bases). The length of the CDR3 is 14 residues. The germline CDR1 and CDR2 sequences are SGHKS and YYEKEE (reference sequence). Trimming removed 0 bases from V and 6 bases from J, with 12 bases in between. The CDR3 here is CASSLVQGKAEAFF. Written as DNA, the CDR3 is TGTGCCAGCAGCTTGGTTCAGGGGAAGGCTGAAGCTTTCTTT.

V usage is TRBV30 and J usage is TRBJ1-6; 9 bases are shared with TRBD1. CDR1 is GTSNPN, CDR2 SVGIG, per germline (reference sequence). This CDR3 region has 14 residues. J was trimmed by 6 bases and V by 5 bases; bases with no gene match: 5. The CDR3 here is CAWGQGFGNSPLHF. The DNA of the CDR3 is TGTGCCTGGGGACAGGGGTTTGGTAATTCACCCCTCCACTTT.

The CDR3 loop is CASSKDRGLYGYTF. In nucleotides, the CDR3 is TGTGCCAGCAGCAAGGACAGGGGGCTCTATGGCTACACCTTC. V usage is TRBV5-4 and J usage is TRBJ1-2; 11 bases are shared with TRBD1. J was trimmed by 4 bases and V by 4 bases; bases with no gene match: 3. Germline lookup yields CDR1 SGHNT and CDR2 YYREEE (reference sequence). The CDR3 is 14 residues long.

The chain has TRBV5-4 and TRBJ2-5; tentative D call: TRBD2 (6 bases). Germline loops: CDR1 SGHNT, CDR2 YYREEE (reference sequence). The CDR3 has 13 residues. V gave up 0 bases and J gave up 5 bases, with 8 bases separating them. The CDR3, as DNA: TGTGCCAGCAGCTTGGTGGGGAGGGAGACCCAGTACTTC. Protein: CASSLVGRETQYF.

The V call is TRBV28, the J call TRBJ2-2; D might be TRBD1 (6 bases). Germline V gene lookup returns CDR1 MDHEN and CDR2 SYDVKM. The CDR3 runs 15 residues. The ends were cut back, 7 bases at V and 0 bases at J, with 12 bases in the middle. The CDR3 protein is CASKVGATNTGELFF. Here the CDR3 DNA reads TGTGCCAGCAAGGTGGGGGCCACGAACACCGGGGAGCTGTTTTTT.

This chain uses TRBV19 with TRBJ1-3; no reliable D call. The V end lost 1 base, the J end lost 0 bases, and 4 bases lay between the germline ends. The CDR3 has 14 amino acids. From germline, CDR1 is LNHDA and CDR2 SQIVND (reference sequence). The CDR3 region is CASSIVSSGNTIYF. The CDR3 DNA is TGTGCCAGTAGTATAGTTAGCTCTGGAAACACCATATATTTT.

CDR3: CASSLEGGYTSTDTQYF. In DNA form, the CDR3 reads TGTGCCAGCAGCTTAGAGGGAGGCTACACTAGCACAGATACGCAGTATTTT. The chain combines TRBV11-2 with TRBJ2-3; possibly TRBD2 for D (6 bases). V gave up 0 bases and J gave up 0 bases, with 13 bases separating them. Looked up from germline, CDR1 is SGHAT and CDR2 is FQNNGV. The CDR3 runs to 17 residues.

The CDR3 loop reads CASSLRAGGLDEQYF. The DNA for the CDR3 is TGTGCCAGCAGCCTAAGGGCAGGGGGGTTGGACGAGCAGTACTTC. The V and J genes are TRBV27 and TRBJ2-7, with D tentatively TRBD1 (7 bases). Trimming removed 6 bases at V and 5 bases at J, with 20 bases between. The CDR3 has 15 amino acids. Per the germline V gene, CDR1 is MNHEY and CDR2 is SMNVEV (reference sequence).